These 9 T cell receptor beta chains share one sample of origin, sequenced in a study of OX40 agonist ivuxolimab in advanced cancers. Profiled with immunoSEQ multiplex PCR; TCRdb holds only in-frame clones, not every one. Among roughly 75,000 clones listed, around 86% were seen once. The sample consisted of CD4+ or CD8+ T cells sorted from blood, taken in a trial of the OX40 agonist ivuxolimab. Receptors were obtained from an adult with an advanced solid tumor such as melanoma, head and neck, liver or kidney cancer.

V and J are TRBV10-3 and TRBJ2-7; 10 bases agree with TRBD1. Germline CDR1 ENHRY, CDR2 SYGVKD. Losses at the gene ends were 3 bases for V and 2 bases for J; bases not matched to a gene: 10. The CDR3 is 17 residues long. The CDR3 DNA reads TGTGCCATCAGTGAACCAAGGGACAGGGGAGGAACCTACGAGCAGTACTTC. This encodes CAISEPRDRGGTYEQYF.

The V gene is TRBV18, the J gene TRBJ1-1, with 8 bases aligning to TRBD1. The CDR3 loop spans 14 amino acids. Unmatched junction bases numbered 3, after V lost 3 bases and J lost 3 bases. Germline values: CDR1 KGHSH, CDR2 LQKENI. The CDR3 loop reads CASSPDRGDTEAFF. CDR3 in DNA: TGTGCCAGCTCACCCGACAGGGGTGACACTGAAGCTTTCTTT.

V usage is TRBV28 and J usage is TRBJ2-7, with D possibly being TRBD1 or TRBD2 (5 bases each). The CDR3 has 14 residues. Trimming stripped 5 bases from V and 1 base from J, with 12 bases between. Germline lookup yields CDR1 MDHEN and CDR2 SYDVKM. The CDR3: CASSRGGSSYEQYF. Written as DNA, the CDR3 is TGTGCCAGCAGTCGGGGCGGATCATCCTACGAGCAGTACTTC.

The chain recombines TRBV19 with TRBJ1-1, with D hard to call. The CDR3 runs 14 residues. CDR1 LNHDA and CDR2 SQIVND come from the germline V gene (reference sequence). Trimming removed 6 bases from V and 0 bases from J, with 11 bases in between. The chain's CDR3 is CASRMAFMNTEAFF. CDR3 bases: TGTGCCAGTAGGATGGCGTTCATGAACACTGAAGCTTTCTTT.

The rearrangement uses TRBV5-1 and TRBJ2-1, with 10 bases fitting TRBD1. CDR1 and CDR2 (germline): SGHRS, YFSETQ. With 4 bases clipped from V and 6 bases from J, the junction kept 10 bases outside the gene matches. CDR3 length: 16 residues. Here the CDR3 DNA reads TGCGCCAGCAGCCTAAACGCCGGGACAGGGGCCAATGAGCAGTTCTTC. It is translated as CASSLNAGTGANEQFF.

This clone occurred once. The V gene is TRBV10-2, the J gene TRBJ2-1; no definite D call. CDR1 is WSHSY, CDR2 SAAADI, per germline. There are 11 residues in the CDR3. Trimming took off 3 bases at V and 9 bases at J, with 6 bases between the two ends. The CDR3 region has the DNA TGCGCCAGCAGTGATACTGGTGAGCAGTTCTTC. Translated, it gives CASSDTGEQFF.

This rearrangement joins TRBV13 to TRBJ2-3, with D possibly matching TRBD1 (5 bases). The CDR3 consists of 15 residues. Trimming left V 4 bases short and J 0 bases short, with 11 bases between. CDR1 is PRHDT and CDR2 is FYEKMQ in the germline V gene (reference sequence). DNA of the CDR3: TGTGCCAGCAGCTCCCAGGGAACTAGCACAGATACGCAGTATTTT. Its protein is CASSSQGTSTDTQYF.

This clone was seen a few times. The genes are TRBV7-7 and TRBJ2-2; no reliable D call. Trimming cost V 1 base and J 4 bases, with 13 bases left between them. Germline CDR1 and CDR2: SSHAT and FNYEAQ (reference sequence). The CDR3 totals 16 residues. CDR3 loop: CASSLGAQPGTGELFF. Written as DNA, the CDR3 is TGTGCCAGCAGCTTAGGGGCGCAGCCAGGCACCGGGGAGCTGTTTTTT.

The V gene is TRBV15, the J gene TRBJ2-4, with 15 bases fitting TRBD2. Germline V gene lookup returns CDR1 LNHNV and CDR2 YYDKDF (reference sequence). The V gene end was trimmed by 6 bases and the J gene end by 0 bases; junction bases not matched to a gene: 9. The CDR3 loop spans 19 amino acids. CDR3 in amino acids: CATRDGLAGGPIAKNIQYF. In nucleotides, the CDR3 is TGTGCCACCAGAGATGGACTAGCGGGAGGGCCTATAGCCAAAAACATTCAGTACTTC.